This entry describes one TCR beta chain. The antigen it recognizes is unknown. No much larger clone exists at a distance of one base, and base qualities are not known. These data come from a study of T cells in localized non-small cell lung cancer (dated by TCRdb to 2020 to 2022). Study-wide context: The study analyzed T cell repertoires of hundreds of early-stage NSCLC patients, comparing tumors and uninvolved tumor-adjacent lungs. The cohort consisted of approximately 240 treatment-naive NSCLC patients whose localized lung tumors had been resected. NSCLC patients had a mean age of around 66 years, and around 140 were male and around 99 female.

At diagnosis, peripheral blood, uninvolved tumor-adjacent lung and tumor were collected and were preserved as a mix of fresh-frozen and FFPE material. For TCR repertoire profiling, blood samples were analyzed as peripheral blood mononuclear cells. On the study overall, not on this receptor specifically: Uninvolved tumor-adjacent lung showed the highest T cell clonality, higher than tumor, which suggests more focused antigenic responses in the adjacent lung. Because the study design was exploratory, TCR variables were selected using unadjusted p-values without false-discovery rate correction. Multi-region tumor sequencing was not performed, so intratumor heterogeneity could not be excluded. Of the top 100 tumor clones, a median of 57 were detected in paired uninvolved adjacent lung; roughly 26 were also among that lung's top 100. Longer overall survival was associated with higher blood T cell density, whereas shorter survival was associated with higher adjacent-lung clonality.

TCR beta CDR3 regions were sequenced from DNA using the immunoSEQ Assay. In the original analysis: T cell density was computed as TCR beta template counts normalized to usable DNA estimated by amplifying housekeeping genes. Using the preseqR package, richness was estimated by extrapolating to 120,000 templates for tissue samples and 400,000 templates for PBMC samples. Clonality was calculated as one minus Pielou's evenness. Tissue-enriched TCRs were identified through differential abundance testing performed on productive amino-acid clonotypes, with a minimum total count of 5 and an alpha of 0.1. The Jaccard Index and the Morisita Overlap Index were used to quantify repertoire overlap between compartments. TCR beta CDR3s were clustered by GLIPH together with public tetramer-defined viral CDR3s, and at least three viral sequences plus V-gene enrichment were required for viral motifs. TCRdb's version of the immuneACCESS table is confined to in-frame rearrangements and falls short of the full clone set. An unresolved V gene accounts for under half of the shortfall where checked; the remainder is of unknown origin. V and J calls and clone size are as listed in that table; D and trimming were resolved from the DNA. Here the sample has roughly 30,000 clones; approximately 88% occur a single time. The ten biggest clones cover under 3% of the sample.

CDR1 and CDR2 (SGHAT, FQNNGV) derive from the germline V gene. From the cysteine up to the phenylalanine, the CDR3 has a length of 13 residues. Left in the record is the CDR3 DNA by itself, 39 bases read in frame from the first base. Between the V and J ends, shortened by 3 bases and 3 bases respectively, the junction contains 8 bases. The sample consisted of peripheral blood, taken before any cancer treatment. The receptor chain draws on TRBV11-2 and TRBJ2-5; the D gene is not confidently resolved. This clonotype was sampled from a female donor older than 55 with stage I lung adenocarcinoma. The nucleotide sequence is TGTGCCAGCAGCTTCACCGGAGAAGAGACCCAGTACTTC. Its coded protein is CASSFTGEETQYF. With all but the CDR3 taken from the reference TRBV11-2 and TRBJ2-5 genes, the full variable domain is: EAGVAQSPRYKIIEKRQSVAFWCNPISGHATLYWYQQILGQGPKLLIQFQNNGVVDDSQLPKDRFSAERLKGVDSTLKIQPAKLEDSAVYLCASSFTGEETQYFGPGTRLLVL.